The source of this T cell receptor beta chain is a study of OX40 agonist ivuxolimab in advanced cancers. Study-level information: Clinicians treated patients with ivuxolimab, an agonistic anti-OX40 (CD134) antibody.

Sequencing was performed with immunoSEQ multiplex PCR; in TCRdb, only in-frame clones are kept and a portion is missing. Seen here are approximately 92,000 clones, roughly four fifths observed once, and the top ten hold 5.5%. V lost 0 bases and J lost 5, with 10 bases in between. The CDR3 covers 14 residues. Germline values: CDR1 SGHTA, CDR2 FQGNSA. The receptor was isolated from an adult with an advanced solid tumor such as melanoma, head and neck, liver or kidney cancer. The sequenced sample was CD4+ or CD8+ T cells sorted from blood, obtained in a trial of the OX40 agonist ivuxolimab. This chain joins TRBV7-2 and TRBJ1-2; unclear D gene. CDR3 residues: CASSLAVGEYGYTF. CDR3 bases: TGTGCCAGCAGCTTAGCGGTAGGAGAGTATGGCTACACCTTC. Using reference TRBV7-2 and TRBJ1-2 for the parts outside the CDR3, the full variable domain is GAGVSQSPSNKVTEKGKDVELRCDPISGHTALYWYRQSLGQGLEFLIYFQGNSAPDKSGLPSDRFSAERTGGSVSTLTIQRTQQEDSAVYLCASSLAVGEYGYTFGSGTRLTVV.